One and the same sample provided the 12 T cell receptor beta chains below, sequenced in a study of blood T cell repertoires in COVID-19. Sequencing was performed with immunoSEQ multiplex PCR; in TCRdb, only in-frame clones are kept and a portion is missing. The profile shows roughly 410,000 clones, roughly 90% of them singletons. The sequencing input was peripheral blood. Every receptor here comes from a middle-aged woman with COVID-19, enrolled during active disease.

This clone occurred once. The chain joins TRBV7-2 to TRBJ2-7; D is perhaps TRBD1 (6 bases). The germline V and J ends were trimmed by 4 bases and 0 bases, with 16 bases remaining between them. The V gene's germline CDR1 is SGHTA and CDR2 FQGNSA. This CDR3 region has 16 residues. CDR3 bases: TGTGCCAGCAGCTCTACCGGGACACAGATCTCCTACGAGCAGTACTTC. It codes for CASSSTGTQISYEQYF. The complete variable domain, with remaining parts taken from reference TRBV7-2 and TRBJ2-7, reads GAGVSQSPSNKVTEKGKDVELRCDPISGHTALYWYRQSLGQGLEFLIYFQGNSAPDKSGLPSDRFSAERTGGSVSTLTIQRTQQEDSAVYLCASSSTGTQISYEQYFGPGTRLTVT.

The rearrangement uses TRBV7-2 and TRBJ2-3; TRBD2 agrees at 8 bases. The V gene's germline CDR1 is SGHTA and CDR2 FQGNSA. The CDR3 totals 15 residues. Trimming removed 4 bases from V and 0 bases from J; junction bases left unmatched: 3. Here the CDR3 DNA reads TGTGCCAGCAGCTACGGGGGGGGGAGCACAGATACGCAGTATTTT. Its translation is CASSYGGGSTDTQYF.

The chain combines TRBV6-6 with TRBJ1-5; no firm D call. The germline V gene encodes CDR1 MNHNY and CDR2 SVGAGI (reference sequence). There are 13 residues in the CDR3. Trimming took off 0 bases at V and 6 bases at J, with 6 bases between the two ends. CDR3 sequence: CASSYSSGQPQHF. The DNA of the CDR3 is TGTGCCAGCAGTTACTCGTCCGGTCAGCCCCAGCATTTT.

The chain employs TRBV6-2 or TRBV6-3 and TRBJ2-1, with 14 bases aligning to TRBD2. The V gene end was trimmed by 4 bases and the J gene end by 3 bases; junction bases not matched to a gene: 8. The CDR3 contains 18 residues. CDR1 is MNHEY and CDR2 is SVGEGT in the germline V gene. CDR3 sequence reads: CASSSTSGGASYYNEQFF. The DNA for the CDR3 is TGTGCCAGCAGTTCGACTAGCGGGGGGGCTTCGTACTACAATGAGCAGTTCTTC.

This rearrangement joins TRBV30 to TRBJ2-7; 7 nucleotides align to TRBD1. The V and J ends lost 3 bases and 4 bases, in that order; junction bases with no gene match: 0. Germline loops: CDR1 GTSNPN, CDR2 SVGIG (reference sequence). The CDR3 is 11 amino acids. The CDR3 region is CAWRTGYEQYF. CDR3 nucleotides: TGTGCCTGGAGGACAGGGTACGAGCAGTACTTC.

The V gene is TRBV24-1, the J gene TRBJ2-4; 9 nucleotides match TRBD1. The CDR3 extends over 17 amino acids. Germline values: CDR1 KGHDR, CDR2 SFDVKD. V lost 2 bases and J lost 0; bases outside the gene matches: 4. The CDR3 sequence is CATSDSTGGPAKNIQYF. The CDR3 nucleotides are TGTGCCACCAGTGATTCTACAGGGGGCCCAGCCAAAAACATTCAGTACTTC.

This rearrangement joins TRBV9 to TRBJ2-2, with 7 bases lining up with TRBD1. The V and J ends lost 2 bases and 2 bases, in that order; junction bases with no gene match: 6. The CDR3 extends over 16 amino acids. CDR1 and CDR2 from the germline V gene are SGDLS and YYNGEE. In nucleotides, the CDR3 is TGTGCCAGCAGCGTCGGGACAGCCTTTAACACCGGGGAGCTGTTTTTT. Its protein product is CASSVGTAFNTGELFF. The full variable domain, rest sourced from reference TRBV9 and TRBJ2-2, is DSGVTQTPKHLITATGQRVTLRCSPRSGDLSVYWYQQSLDQGLQFLIQYYNGEERAKGNILERFSAQQFPDLHSELNLSSLELGDSALYFCASSVGTAFNTGELFFGEGSRLTVL.

V is TRBV27 and J is TRBJ1-3; D is undetermined. The CDR3 is made up of 15 amino acids. Trimming shortened V by 6 bases and J by 0 bases, and 12 bases separated the two germline ends. In germline, CDR1 is MNHEY, CDR2 SMNVEV (reference sequence). CDR3 region: CASSFSGISGNTIYF. The CDR3 nucleotides are TGTGCCAGCAGCTTCTCGGGGATCTCTGGAAACACCATATATTTT.

This clone was observed once. The chain recombines TRBV27 with TRBJ2-7; perhaps TRBD1 as D (7 bases). The CDR3 contains 15 residues. CDR1 and CDR2 from the germline V gene are MNHEY and SMNVEV (reference sequence). V was cut by 3 bases and J by 6 bases, with 18 bases left in between. CDR3 protein: CASSFNAGGGLEQYF. The CDR3, as DNA: TGTGCCAGCAGTTTTAACGCAGGGGGAGGTCTCGAGCAGTACTTC.

The chain is built from TRBV30 and TRBJ1-2, with TRBD1 matching over 8 bases. V trimming: 0 bases; J trimming: 6 bases; junction bases outside the gene matches: 6. The germline CDR1 and CDR2 sequences are GTSNPN and SVGIG (reference sequence). The CDR3 contains 14 residues. CDR3 residues: CAWSVLTGGNGYTF. The CDR3 bases are TGTGCCTGGAGTGTACTTACAGGGGGGAATGGCTACACCTTC.

The chain recombines TRBV6-5 with TRBJ1-3; weak D call: TRBD1 (6 bases). Trimming took 6 bases from V and 4 from J, leaving 13 bases between them. CDR3 length: 14 amino acids. Germline V CDR1 and CDR2: MNHEY, SVGAGI. The CDR3 protein is CASSRSGVGNTIYF. The CDR3 nucleotides are TGTGCCAGCAGCCGCTCAGGGGTCGGAAACACCATATATTTT.

The chain links TRBV2 to TRBJ1-5, with 8 bases fitting TRBD1. The trim removed 6 bases at V and 1 base at J, leaving 5 bases unmatched. Germline V gene sequence: CDR1 SNHLY, CDR2 FYNNEI. The CDR3 spans 15 residues. CDR3 region: CASRYDRGSNQPQHF. The CDR3 nucleotides read TGTGCCAGCAGATATGACAGGGGAAGCAATCAGCCCCAGCATTTT.